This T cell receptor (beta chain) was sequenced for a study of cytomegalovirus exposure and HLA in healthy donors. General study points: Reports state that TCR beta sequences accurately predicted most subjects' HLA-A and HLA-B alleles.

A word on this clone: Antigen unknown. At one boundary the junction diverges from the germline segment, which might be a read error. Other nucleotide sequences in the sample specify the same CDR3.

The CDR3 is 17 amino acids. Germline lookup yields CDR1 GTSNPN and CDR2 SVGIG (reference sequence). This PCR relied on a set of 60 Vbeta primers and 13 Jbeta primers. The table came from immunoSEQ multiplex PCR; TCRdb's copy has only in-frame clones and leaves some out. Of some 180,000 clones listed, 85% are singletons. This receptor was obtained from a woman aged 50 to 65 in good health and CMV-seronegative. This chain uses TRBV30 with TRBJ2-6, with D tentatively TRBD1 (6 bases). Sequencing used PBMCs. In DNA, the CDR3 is TGTGCCTGGAGCACCTGGGGGCAGAGCTCTGGGGCCAACGTTCTGACTTTC. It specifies CAWSTWGQSSGANVLTF.